The next 24 T cell receptor beta chains were all read from a single sample in a study of blood T cell repertoires in COVID-19. Some clones are missing from TCRdb's copy, which holds only in-frame ones; the method was immunoSEQ multiplex PCR. The table lists more than 140,000 clones, more than 70% of them singletons. Material: peripheral blood. The receptor set was obtained from a woman aged 60-75 years with acute or convalescent COVID-19.

V usage is TRBV14 and J usage is TRBJ1-6; D possibly corresponds to TRBD1 (6 bases). With 4 bases removed from V and 7 bases from J, the gap between germline ends came to 14 bases. The CDR3 sequence is 15 residues long. Germline V CDR1 and CDR2: SGHDN, FVKESK. The CDR3 region is CASSPAGGRNSPLHF. The CDR3 nucleotides read TGTGCCAGCAGCCCTGCCGGGGGGCGGAATTCACCCCTCCACTTT.

The rearrangement uses TRBV7-9 and TRBJ2-7; a possible D gene is TRBD1 (5 bases). With 5 bases removed from V and 1 base from J, the gap between germline ends came to 24 bases. There are 18 residues in the CDR3. Germline loops: CDR1 SEHNR, CDR2 FQNEAQ (reference sequence). The CDR3 loop reads CASSPSFHRPGWSYEQYF. CDR3 DNA sequence: TGTGCCAGCAGCCCATCCTTTCACAGGCCTGGATGGTCCTACGAGCAGTACTTC. The full variable domain, completed using reference TRBV7-9 and TRBJ2-7, is DTGVSQNPRHKITKRGQNVTFRCDPISEHNRLYWYRQTLGQGPEFLTYFQNEAQLEKSRLLSDRFSAERPKGSFSTLEIQRTEQGDSAMYLCASSPSFHRPGWSYEQYFGPGTRLTVT.

This clone was recorded once. The chain is built from TRBV12-3 or TRBV12-4 and TRBJ2-7; 7 bases are a match to TRBD1. The CDR3 is 13 amino acids. V gave up 6 bases and J gave up 7 bases; unmatched junction bases: 9. CDR3 nucleotide sequence: TGTGCCAGCAGCCGCCGGTCGGACAGGGAGCAGTACTTC. Translating gives CASSRRSDREQYF.

This rearrangement joins TRBV19 to TRBJ2-5; TRBD1 matches at 8 bases. Germline lookup yields CDR1 LNHDA and CDR2 SQIVND (reference sequence). This CDR3 contains 16 residues. With V trimmed by 1 base and J by 5 bases, 9 bases remained unmatched. The CDR3 sequence: CASSIGAGGEGETQYF. CDR3 in DNA: TGTGCCAGTAGTATAGGTGCAGGGGGCGAGGGGGAGACCCAGTACTTC.

The chain employs TRBV10-3 and TRBJ2-6, with D uncertain. Germline V gene sequence: CDR1 ENHRY, CDR2 SYGVKD. The CDR3 runs to 18 residues. V shed 0 bases and J shed 0 bases, with 12 bases lying between them. The CDR3, as DNA: TGTGCCATCAGTGAGTCGGCGGCTCTCAGCTCTGGGGCCAACGTCCTGACTTTC. Protein: CAISESAALSSGANVLTF.

The chain is built from TRBV6-1 and TRBJ2-1, with 12 bases identical to TRBD2. CDR1 and CDR2 (germline): MNHNS, SASEGT. The CDR3 is 15 amino acids. Unmatched junction bases numbered 4, after V lost 2 bases and J lost 8 bases. CDR3 coding DNA: TGTGCCAGCAGTGAACTAGCGGGGGGGGTCGATGAGCAGTTCTTC. Its translation: CASSELAGGVDEQFF.

V and J are TRBV6-5 and TRBJ2-5, with 12 bases fitting TRBD2. The CDR3 has 14 amino acids. V shed 8 bases, J shed 6 bases, and the junction held 7 bases outside the gene matches. Per germline, CDR1 MNHEY and CDR2 SVGAGI. The CDR3 coding sequence is TGTGCCAGCCAGGCTAGCGGGGGGGCCAAGACCCAGTACTTC. The encoded protein is CASQASGGAKTQYF.

The chain combines TRBV3-1 (or the pseudogene TRBV3-2) with TRBJ2-1, with D perhaps matching TRBD1 (6 bases). The CDR3 loop spans 16 amino acids. CDR1 LGHDT and CDR2 YNNKEL come from the germline V gene (reference sequence). The V end lost 4 bases, the J end lost 2 bases, and 15 bases lay between the germline ends. As DNA, the CDR3 is TGTGCCAGCAGCCCCCGGGACACTTCTACCTACAATGAGCAGTTCTTC. It codes for CASSPRDTSTYNEQFF.

This sequence joins TRBV10-3 and TRBJ2-2; 9 nucleotides align to TRBD1. The CDR3 is 17 residues long. Per the germline V gene, CDR1 is ENHRY and CDR2 is SYGVKD. The trim removed 0 bases at V and 6 bases at J, leaving 8 bases unmatched. The CDR3 DNA sequence: TGTGCCATCAGTGAGTCTATACAGGGGGCAAGCGCCGGGGAGCTGTTTTTT. Its translation is CAISESIQGASAGELFF.

The J gene is TRBJ1-1, the V gene TRBV6-5; D not resolved. The CDR3 spans 14 residues. The germline V and J ends were trimmed by 0 bases and 11 bases, with 16 bases remaining between them. Germline CDR1 is MNHEY and CDR2 is SVGAGI. As DNA, the CDR3 is TGTGCCAGCAGTTACTCTTTCGGAGAGCGATCCGCTTTCTTT. Its translation is CASSYSFGERSAFF.

V gene TRBV6-5 combines with J gene TRBJ2-7; D gene ambiguous. This CDR3 spans 15 amino acids. Trimming removed 0 bases at V and 0 bases at J, with 9 bases between. Germline CDR1 MNHEY, CDR2 SVGAGI. In nucleotides, the CDR3 is TGTGCCAGCAGTTACTCCCACCTCAGCTCCTACGAGCAGTACTTC. It encodes CASSYSHLSSYEQYF.

This clone was counted once. V usage is TRBV5-6 and J usage is TRBJ2-5; no firm D call. The ends were cut back, 4 bases at V and 1 base at J, with 11 bases in the middle. This CDR3 has 14 amino acids. Germline CDR1 is SGHDT and CDR2 is YYEEEE. DNA of the CDR3: TGTGCCAGCAGCGACCGAGGCATCCAAGAGACCCAGTACTTC. Translating it yields CASSDRGIQETQYF.

This clone was detected once. This chain connects TRBV6-1 to TRBJ1-2; 7 bases map to TRBD1. Germline CDR1 reads MNHNS; CDR2 reads SASEGT. V gave up 5 bases and J gave up 0 bases; unmatched junction bases: 3. The CDR3 is made up of 14 amino acids. The CDR3 here is CASSLGTANYGYTF. In DNA, the CDR3 is TGTGCCAGCAGTTTGGGGACAGCTAACTATGGCTACACCTTC.

The chain combines TRBV2 with TRBJ1-1; D is unclear. Looked up from germline, CDR1 is SNHLY and CDR2 is FYNNEI. V gave up 1 base and J gave up 2 bases, with 14 bases separating them. CDR3 size: 16 residues. CDR3 sequence (DNA): TGTGCCAGCAGTGAAGGCGTGTTCACCGATAACACTGAAGCTTTCTTT. This encodes CASSEGVFTDNTEAFF.

V gene TRBV28 combines with J gene TRBJ1-2; D not resolved. V was clipped by 3 bases and J by 1 base, with 3 bases between them. The germline gives CDR1 MDHEN, CDR2 SYDVKM. This CDR3 spans 12 amino acids. CDR3 sequence: CASSFLNYGYTF. The CDR3, as DNA: TGTGCCAGCAGTTTCCTTAACTATGGCTACACCTTC.

This sequence joins TRBV12-3 or TRBV12-4 and TRBJ1-5, with D maybe TRBD1 (6 bases). The CDR3 is made up of 13 amino acids. V was clipped by 5 bases and J by 6 bases, with 11 bases between them. CDR3 in DNA: TGTGCCAGCAGTCGTACAGGGTTTCAGCCCCAGCATTTT. Its protein product is CASSRTGFQPQHF.

Concerning this clone itself: A read error may account for a junction end that differs from germline. The V call is TRBV6-2 or TRBV6-3, the J call TRBJ1-1, with TRBD1 matching over 7 bases. In germline, CDR1 is MNHEY, CDR2 SVGEGT. CDR3 length: 13 residues. The CDR3 loop reads CASRYRGGTEAFF. The CDR3 bases are TGTGCCAGCCGTTACAGGGGAGGAACTGAAGCTTTCTTT.

The V and J genes are TRBV6-5 and TRBJ2-1, with 8 nucleotides matching TRBD2. Germline lookup yields CDR1 MNHEY and CDR2 SVGAGI. Trimming took 6 bases from V and 1 from J; bases not matched to a gene: 5. The CDR3 is 15 amino acids. Here the CDR3 reads CASRRAGASYNEQFF. The CDR3 bases are TGTGCCAGCAGGAGAGCGGGGGCTTCCTACAATGAGCAGTTCTTC.

J is TRBJ1-2 and V is TRBV6-5; TRBD1 might be the D (6 bases). The germline V and J ends were trimmed by 6 bases and 6 bases, with 17 bases remaining between them. Germline V gives CDR1 MNHEY, CDR2 SVGAGI. The CDR3 consists of 14 residues. Written as DNA, the CDR3 is TGTGCCAGCAGCTTGACAGGCGCGGGGGATGGCTACACCTTC. This encodes CASSLTGAGDGYTF.

The CDR3 nucleotides are TGCGCCAGCACTCCCTGGGGGGGGCAGCCCCAGCATTTT. Amino acid sequence: CASTPWGGQPQHF. This rearrangement joins TRBV5-1 to TRBJ1-5, with D possibly TRBD1 on 5 matching bases. This CDR3 is 13 amino acids long. V dropped 6 bases and J dropped 7 bases, with 14 bases sitting between them. The germline V gene has CDR1 SGHRS and CDR2 YFSETQ. The full variable domain, completed using reference TRBV5-1 and TRBJ1-5, is KAGVTQTPRYLIKTRGQQVTLSCSPISGHRSVSWYQQTPGQGLQFLFEYFSETQRNKGNFPGRFSGRQFSNSRSEMNVSTLELGDSALYLCASTPWGGQPQHFGDGTRLSIL.

The chain has TRBV27 and TRBJ2-5; D is perhaps TRBD2 (6 bases). This CDR3 region has 14 residues. Between the trimmed V and J ends, which lost 6 bases and 3 bases, there was a span of 14 bases. Germline V lookup: CDR1 MNHEY, CDR2 SMNVEV (reference sequence). The CDR3 loop reads CASRRSGGKETQYF. CDR3 bases: TGTGCCAGCAGGCGGTCGGGCGGGAAAGAGACCCAGTACTTC.

The chain has TRBV5-4 and TRBJ1-1; 7 bases are shared with TRBD1. The CDR3 is made up of 15 amino acids. The germline V gene encodes CDR1 SGHNT and CDR2 YYREEE (reference sequence). V lost 1 base and J lost 5; bases outside the gene matches: 8. The CDR3 DNA reads as TGTGCCAGCAGCTTGAGAGGGGGCGACGGGACTGAAGCTTTCTTT. Protein sequence: CASSLRGGDGTEAFF.

The V call is TRBV9, the J call TRBJ2-2, with D possibly TRBD1 on 6 matching bases. The CDR3 extends over 15 amino acids. V was clipped by 0 bases and J by 8 bases, with 14 bases between them. Germline V lookup: CDR1 SGDLS, CDR2 YYNGEE. The CDR3 nucleotides are TGTGCCAGCAGCGTAGACAGGGAACGCGGAGGGGAGCTGTTTTTT. Its translation: CASSVDRERGGELFF.

The rearrangement uses TRBV9 and TRBJ1-6; D unresolved. Trimming took 0 bases from V and 4 from J, leaving 5 bases between them. This CDR3 is 14 amino acids long. From germline, CDR1 is SGDLS and CDR2 YYNGEE. The CDR3 is CASSVGQYNSPLHF. CDR3 nucleotides: TGTGCCAGCAGCGTAGGGCAGTATAATTCACCCCTCCACTTT.